Included here is one TCR beta chain sequence, with context. As yet, its antigen is unknown. This specimen comes from a study of neoadjuvant nivolumab and ipilimumab in lung cancer. Whole-study context: The combination arm added day-1 ipilimumab 1 mg/kg to nivolumab 3 mg/kg on days 1, 15, 29. Points from the study as a whole: Only two of four nivolumab-treated tumors gained richness and clonality by surgery. TCR sequencing covered a small number of samples. Resected tumors had greater TCR richness and clonality than uninvolved lung.

This CDR3 has 15 amino acids. The V gene's germline CDR1 is SQVTM and CDR2 ANQGSEA. Trimming shortened V by 4 bases and J by 1 base, and 16 bases separated the two germline ends. Libraries were prepared by immunoSEQ multiplex PCR; TCRdb keeps only in-frame clonotypes and omits some of them. This sample has more than 15,000 clones, with 79% found just once. This chain links TRBV29-1 with TRBJ1-1, with no clear D. The TCR originated in an adult with non-small cell lung cancer. This sample comprised tumor tissue, obtained after neoadjuvant nivolumab, alone or with ipilimumab, at or shortly before surgery. The CDR3 DNA reads as TGCAGCGTTGGCTTACAGCCGAATCCGAACACTGAAGCTTTCTTT. Its translation is CSVGLQPNPNTEAFF.